The clone carrying this T cell receptor (beta chain) rates as medium-sized. Its antigen remains unidentified. Time point of the sample: sample taken at primary tumor resection. This specimen comes from a study of spatial heterogeneity in lung cancer. Study results and limitations: For expanded intratumoral alpha and beta TCRs, counts tracked tumor mutation counts.

TCRdb recomputed calls from the 5' RACE reads with MiXCR, one row per CDR3 protein. Of a few thousand distinct CDR3 sequences in the sample, 8.5% to 10% were seen once. Germline CDR1 is SGHTS and CDR2 is YDEGEE. The V end lost 2 bases, the J end lost 0 bases, and 7 bases lay between the germline ends. The CDR3 consists of 14 residues. V and J are TRBV5-8 and TRBJ2-3; D is undetermined. The TCR sequence derives from a female donor with early-stage non-small cell lung cancer. The sample consisted of lung tumor tissue, taken at surgery. CDR3 DNA: TGTGCCAGCAGCTTCCGACGAAGCACAGATACGCAGTATTTT. Residues: CASSFRRSTDTQYF.